This T cell receptor (beta chain) emerged from a study of T-cell reconstitution after alpha-beta-depleted transplantation in children. Study-level points and caveats: T cells produced anew were the main source of T-cell counts and diversity one year after transplant. Surviving recipient T cells and thymic progenitors produced the high day-60 TCRbeta diversity seen in some patients.

This clonotype has ten or more counts. Its target is unknown. Germline-derived CDR1 and CDR2 are SGHRS and YFSETQ. The CDR3 is 15 amino acids. V trimming: 2 bases; J trimming: 2 bases; junction bases outside the gene matches: 4. As it was prepared, the TCRbeta library received unique molecular identifiers. TCRdb used MiXCR to reprocess the PCR reads, holding one entry per CDR3 protein. The table lists 300,000 to 400,000 distinct CDR3 sequences, about a quarter of them singletons. Sequenced here: PBMCs, mostly from graft donor cells, sampled 180 days after TCRalphabeta/CD19-depleted stem cell transplant. This receptor was taken from a male patient aged 10 to 17 who had a stem cell transplant for acute lymphoblastic leukemia, so the T cells may come from the graft donor. The gene calls are TRBV5-1 and TRBJ2-5; TRBD2 matches 9 bases. The CDR3 reads CASSFRLAGQETQYF. In nucleotides, the CDR3 is TGCGCCAGCAGCTTCCGTCTAGCGGGACAAGAGACCCAGTACTTC.